This entry lists 31 T cell receptor beta chains sequenced from one sample in a study of blood T cells in healthy people across ages. PCR was performed a second time for roughly 7 to 12 cycles using a sample-barcoded 5' primer and a J-beta primer mix. TCRdb itself ran the 5' RACE reads through MiXCR, one entry per CDR3 protein. The sample gives around 2 million distinct CDR3 sequences, about two fifths of which show up once; roughly 24% is in the top ten. Sequenced sample: blood. These receptors all stem from a human donor in good health.

This clonotype was counted only a few times. The V and J genes are TRBV4-1 and TRBJ2-1; TRBD1 agrees at 10 bases. Germline V gene lookup returns CDR1 MGHRA and CDR2 YSYEKL. The J segment lost 7 bases and the V segment lost 4 bases, leaving 7 bases of the junction unmatched. This CDR3 is built from 15 residues. The CDR3 bases are TGCGCCAGCAGCCCGGCGGGACAGGGGATGAATGAGCAGTTCTTC. It is translated as CASSPAGQGMNEQFF.

This clonotype occurred once. This rearrangement joins TRBV20-1 to TRBJ2-5; 9 bases match TRBD1. Germline assignment: CDR1 DFQATT and CDR2 SNEGSKA (reference sequence). V lost 3 bases, J lost 2 bases, and 4 bases stayed unmatched. This CDR3 spans 14 amino acids. CDR3 in DNA: TGCAGTGCTAGTCCCGGGACAGGGCAAGAGACCCAGTACTTC. Translated: CSASPGTGQETQYF.

This chain connects TRBV4-1 to TRBJ1-5; no clear D. This CDR3 has 17 amino acids. V was shortened by 0 bases and J by 0 bases, with 12 bases between the two germline ends. CDR1 and CDR2 (germline): MGHRA, YSYEKL. The CDR3 bases are TGCGCCAGCAGCCAAGATAGGGCAGAGTATAGCAATCAGCCCCAGCATTTT. It codes for CASSQDRAEYSNQPQHF.

This sequence joins TRBV7-9 and TRBJ2-5; a weak D match, TRBD2 (5 bases). Trimming took 5 bases from V and 3 from J, leaving 13 bases between them. Germline lookup yields CDR1 SEHNR and CDR2 FQNEAQ (reference sequence). This CDR3 contains 14 residues. Here the CDR3 DNA reads TGTGCCAGCAGCCCCTCGGGGTCGGAAGAGACCCAGTACTTC. Translating gives CASSPSGSEETQYF. Complete variable domain (other parts from reference TRBV7-9 and TRBJ2-5): DTGVSQNPRHKITKRGQNVTFRCDPISEHNRLYWYRQTLGQGPEFLTYFQNEAQLEKSRLLSDRFSAERPKGSFSTLEIQRTEQGDSAMYLCASSPSGSEETQYFGPGTRLLVL.

J is TRBJ2-1 and V is TRBV4-1, with D perhaps assigned TRBD1 or TRBD2 (5 bases each). CDR1 and CDR2 (germline): MGHRA, YSYEKL. CDR3 size: 13 residues. V lost 3 bases and J 10 bases, leaving 13 bases between the germline ends. CDR3 bases: TGCGCCAGCAGCCACCTCCGGGACCCAGAGCAGTTCTTC. Its translation: CASSHLRDPEQFF.

Only a few counts were recorded for this clonotype. This chain uses TRBV20-1 with TRBJ1-2; D is undetermined. Trimming removed 3 bases at V and 1 base at J, with 6 bases between. Germline V gene sequence: CDR1 DFQATT, CDR2 SNEGSKA (reference sequence). The CDR3 totals 12 residues. Here the CDR3 DNA reads TGCAGTGCTAGTGAGGGTAACTATGGCTACACCTTC. It codes for CSASEGNYGYTF.

The genes are TRBV20-1 and TRBJ2-2; the D is unclear. Germline CDR1 reads DFQATT; CDR2 reads SNEGSKA (reference sequence). CDR3 length: 14 amino acids. Trimming took 4 bases from V and 7 from J, leaving 16 bases between them. CDR3 residues: CSATYGDGSGELFF. The CDR3 DNA is TGCAGTGCTACCTACGGTGATGGCAGCGGGGAGCTGTTTTTT.

V is TRBV20-1 and J is TRBJ2-1; 7 bases are a match to TRBD2. This CDR3 has 14 residues. With 3 bases clipped from V and 3 bases from J, the junction kept 5 bases outside the gene matches. Looked up from germline, CDR1 is DFQATT and CDR2 is SNEGSKA (reference sequence). CDR3 protein: CSASLWGGYNEQFF. As DNA, the CDR3 is TGCAGTGCTAGCCTATGGGGGGGCTACAATGAGCAGTTCTTC.

Concerning this clonotype: This may come from a read error, since a much larger clone is one base off. This chain uses TRBV6-5 with TRBJ2-3, with D unresolved. The CDR3 loop spans 13 amino acids. The ends were cut back, 4 bases at V and 2 bases at J, with 7 bases in the middle. The V gene's germline CDR1 is MNHEY and CDR2 SVGAGI. CDR3 loop: CASSFVDTDTQYF. In nucleotides, the CDR3 is TGTGCCAGCAGTTTTGTCGACACAGATACGCAGTATTTT.

V and J are TRBV11-1 and TRBJ2-7, with TRBD1 matching 9 bases. The J segment lost 0 bases and the V segment lost 5 bases, leaving 2 bases of the junction unmatched. Germline V gene data show CDR1 as SGHAT and CDR2 as FQDESV (reference sequence). This CDR3 spans 14 amino acids. For the CDR3, the DNA is TGTGCCAGCAGCACAGGGGGCGACTCCTACGAGCAGTACTTC. Translation: CASSTGGDSYEQYF.

V gene TRBV6-5 combines with J gene TRBJ2-7; 7 bases fit TRBD1. Trimming removed 7 bases from V and 0 bases from J; junction bases left unmatched: 9. This CDR3 has 15 residues. Germline V lookup: CDR1 MNHEY, CDR2 SVGAGI. As DNA, the CDR3 is TGTGCCAGCACCGGGGACAGAGCGATCTCCTACGAGCAGTACTTC. It translates to CASTGDRAISYEQYF.

This clonotype was seen at least ten times. The rearrangement joins TRBV20-1 to TRBJ2-7; tentative D call: TRBD2 (5 bases). Germline assignment: CDR1 DFQATT and CDR2 SNEGSKA (reference sequence). There are 13 residues in the CDR3. With 1 base removed from V and 1 base from J, the gap between germline ends came to 8 bases. CDR3 region: CSARGSGSYEQYF. Here the CDR3 DNA reads TGCAGTGCTAGAGGGAGCGGATCCTACGAGCAGTACTTC.

This clonotype was found a few times. The chain is built from TRBV6-6 and TRBJ2-6; 10 positions match TRBD1. V was clipped by 7 bases and J by 4 bases; unmatched bases: 7. This CDR3 region has 16 residues. In germline, CDR1 is MNHNY, CDR2 SVGAGI (reference sequence). CDR3 loop: CASTDRGRTGANVLTF. Here the CDR3 DNA reads TGTGCCAGCACTGACAGGGGGCGGACCGGGGCCAACGTCCTGACTTTC.

The V call is TRBV14, the J call TRBJ1-2, with D maybe TRBD1 (5 bases). Trimming left V 5 bases short and J 0 bases short, with 19 bases between. Germline CDR1 SGHDN, CDR2 FVKESK. The CDR3 has 17 residues. The CDR3 sequence: CASSSVEGRTTNYGYTF. In DNA form, the CDR3 reads TGTGCCAGCAGCTCCGTTGAGGGAAGGACAACTAACTATGGCTACACCTTC.

This clonotype appeared a few times. This sequence joins TRBV20-1 and TRBJ1-5; no clear D gene. CDR1 DFQATT and CDR2 SNEGSKA come from the germline V gene (reference sequence). CDR3 length: 15 amino acids. With 3 bases removed from V and 0 bases from J, the gap between germline ends came to 12 bases. CDR3 sequence reads: CSASKVGFSNQPQHF. As DNA, the CDR3 is TGCAGTGCTAGTAAAGTAGGGTTTAGCAATCAGCCCCAGCATTTT.

CDR3 sequence reads: CASTRTGIYNEQFF. The CDR3, as DNA: TGCGCCAGCACCCGGACAGGGATCTACAATGAGCAGTTCTTC. The gene calls are TRBV5-1 and TRBJ2-1, with 8 bases aligning to TRBD1. The V segment lost 6 bases and the J segment 3 bases; nucleotides outside the gene matches: 5. The germline CDR1 and CDR2 sequences are SGHRS and YFSETQ. The CDR3 has 14 amino acids.

The chain joins TRBV29-1 to TRBJ2-3; TRBD2 matches at 7 bases. The CDR3 loop spans 16 amino acids. Trimming removed 4 bases from V and 2 bases from J; junction bases left unmatched: 12. In germline, CDR1 is SQVTM, CDR2 ANQGSEA. As DNA, the CDR3 is TGCAGCGTTGCCCCCGTGCCTAGCGGAATCACAGATACGCAGTATTTT. Translation: CSVAPVPSGITDTQYF.

This clonotype was observed a handful of times. The J gene is TRBJ1-1, the V gene TRBV29-1, with D uncertain. The CDR3 consists of 11 residues. The V and J ends lost 4 bases and 7 bases respectively, with 10 bases between them. Per germline, CDR1 SQVTM and CDR2 ANQGSEA. The CDR3, as DNA: TGCAGCGTTGTGACACAGATTGAAGCTTTCTTT. Translation: CSVVTQIEAFF.

J is TRBJ2-1 and V is TRBV10-3; possibly TRBD2 for D (7 bases). This CDR3 comprises 16 residues. Germline V lookup: CDR1 ENHRY, CDR2 SYGVKD. Trimming took off 3 bases at V and 6 bases at J, with 18 bases between the two ends. The CDR3 DNA is TGTGCCATCAGTGAAGGTGGTGGGGGGGCCGGCAATGAGCAGTTCTTC. Amino acid sequence: CAISEGGGGAGNEQFF.

The chain combines TRBV5-1 with TRBJ1-2; 9 nucleotides agree with TRBD1. Trimming removed 1 base from V and 2 bases from J; junction bases left unmatched: 6. From germline, CDR1 is SGHRS and CDR2 YFSETQ. This CDR3 contains 16 residues. For the CDR3, the DNA is TGCGCCAGCAGCTTGAGGACCGGACAGGGGAACTATGGCTACACCTTC. It is translated as CASSLRTGQGNYGYTF.

With regard to this clonotype: A much bigger clone sits one base away, suggesting this may be a read error. The chain employs TRBV29-1 and TRBJ2-5, with D possibly being TRBD1 (5 bases). The J call is doubtful: the DNA matches TRBJ2-1 better. The CDR3 runs to 14 residues. Germline CDR1 reads SQVTM; CDR2 reads ANQGSEA. The CDR3 is CSAPNGRTQETQFF. CDR3 coding DNA: TGCAGCGCCCCAAATGGACGGACACAAGAGACCCAGTTCTTC.

This clonotype was seen a handful of times. The V call is TRBV29-1, the J call TRBJ1-2; D is undetermined. Trimming pared 5 bases from V and 6 bases from J, leaving 16 bases between. The germline V gene encodes CDR1 SQVTM and CDR2 ANQGSEA. This CDR3 has 13 residues. CDR3: CSVLGIGQNGYTF. The CDR3 DNA follows: TGCAGCGTTCTAGGGATAGGTCAGAATGGCTACACCTTC.

V and J are TRBV29-1 and TRBJ2-7; no firm D call. This CDR3 has 13 amino acids. CDR1 and CDR2 (germline): SQVTM, ANQGSEA. In DNA, the CDR3 is TGCAGTGTCAGACTCCACTTAACCTACGAGCAGTACTTC. Its protein product is CSVRLHLTYEQYF.

The V and J genes are TRBV4-3 and TRBJ2-1; possibly TRBD1 for D (6 bases). CDR3 length: 19 amino acids. Germline V gene sequence: CDR1 LGHNA, CDR2 YSLEER. V was shortened by 1 base and J by 3 bases, with 22 bases between the two germline ends. The CDR3 spells CASSQVGPTGNPLYNEQFF. The CDR3 nucleotides read TGCGCCAGCAGCCAAGTCGGGCCCACAGGGAACCCCCTCTACAATGAGCAGTTCTTC.

This chain links TRBV12-5 with TRBJ2-7, with D perhaps given as TRBD1 or TRBD2 (7 bases each). The V gene lost 2 bases and the J gene lost 1 base, with 12 bases spanning the gap. The germline V gene encodes CDR1 LGHNT and CDR2 FRNRAP. The CDR3 covers 15 residues. The DNA of the CDR3 is TGTGCTAGTGGTTTGAGCGGGACAGTTTCCTACGAGCAGTACTTC. Its protein product is CASGLSGTVSYEQYF.

The chain is built from TRBV6-1 and TRBJ2-1; TRBD2 matches at 7 bases. The V gene end was trimmed by 2 bases and the J gene end by 1 base; junction bases not matched to a gene: 5. Germline V gene sequence: CDR1 MNHNS, CDR2 SASEGT. The CDR3 consists of 16 residues. This chain's CDR3 is CASSEWSAGSYNEQFF. For the CDR3, the DNA is TGTGCCAGCAGTGAATGGTCAGCGGGGTCCTACAATGAGCAGTTCTTC.

J is TRBJ1-2 and V is TRBV3-1, with D tentatively TRBD1 (5 bases). V shed 11 bases and J shed 0 bases, with 10 bases lying between them. This CDR3 has 12 amino acids. From germline, CDR1 is LGHDT and CDR2 YNNKEL (reference sequence). CDR3 in DNA: TGTGCCGCCCTGGGGGCTAACTATGGCTACACCTTC. This encodes CAALGANYGYTF.

The J gene is TRBJ2-1, the V gene TRBV7-2; 9 bases are a match to TRBD2. Trimming took 6 bases from V and 4 from J; bases not matched to a gene: 4. Germline CDR1 reads SGHTA; CDR2 reads FQGNSA. CDR3 length: 14 residues. CDR3 nucleotide sequence: TGTGCCAGCAGATTTAGCGGGGGATACAATGAGCAGTTCTTC. Translated, it gives CASRFSGGYNEQFF. Drawing the rest from reference TRBV7-2 and TRBJ2-1, the complete variable domain is GAGVSQSPSNKVTEKGKDVELRCDPISGHTALYWYRQSLGQGLEFLIYFQGNSAPDKSGLPSDRFSAERTGGSVSTLTIQRTQQEDSAVYLCASRFSGGYNEQFFGPGTRLTVL.

This chain connects TRBV12-3 or TRBV12-4 to TRBJ1-2; D is undetermined. The CDR3 has 15 amino acids. With 5 bases removed from V and 8 bases from J, the gap between germline ends came to 21 bases. The chain's CDR3 is CASSRTDTTEGGYTF. CDR3 bases: TGTGCCAGCAGTCGTACCGACACGACGGAAGGCGGCTACACCTTC.

The chain joins TRBV20-1 to TRBJ2-5, with D perhaps matching TRBD1 (6 bases). Trimming took off 1 base at V and 5 bases at J, with 11 bases between the two ends. Germline lookup yields CDR1 DFQATT and CDR2 SNEGSKA (reference sequence). The CDR3 extends over 13 amino acids. CDR3 in DNA: TGCAGTGCTAGAGCTCAGGGGCTGGAGACCCAGTACTTC. Its protein is CSARAQGLETQYF.

The chain links TRBV12-3 or TRBV12-4 to TRBJ2-3; 10 bases match TRBD2. The CDR3 has 17 residues. The V gene end was trimmed by 6 bases and the J gene end by 0 bases; junction bases not matched to a gene: 9. Written as DNA, the CDR3 is TGTGCCAGCAGCCGTCTACTAGCGGGGCTAAGCACAGATACGCAGTATTTT. Translating it yields CASSRLLAGLSTDTQYF.